Each of the 32 T cell receptor beta chains below was sequenced from the same sample in a study of beta chain features in type 1 diabetes. Regarding the study as a whole: Moderately but significantly shorter TCRB CDR3s were found in Type 1 diabetes patients in all four CD4+ subsets.

No antigen is known for these receptors. Of the isolated RNA, all was reverse transcribed, and so the sequenced material was expressed TCRB transcripts. Profiling relied on immunoSEQ multiplex PCR, and the TCRdb table lists in-frame clones only, not all of them. Seen here are around 130,000 clones, about 16% observed once, and the top ten hold roughly 2.5%. The sequencing sample was made of central memory CD4+ T cells from blood. The receptors come from a man aged 25-45 years with type 1 diabetes.

The rearrangement uses TRBV4-2 and TRBJ1-2; 8 nucleotides line up with TRBD1. The junction had 7 bases not matched to a gene; V was cut back by 5 bases and J by 8 bases. The CDR3 totals 13 residues. Germline lookup yields CDR1 LGHNA and CDR2 YNFKEQ. CDR3 DNA: TGTGCCAGCAGCACAGGGGGGCGTGGAGGCTACACCTTC. It codes for CASSTGGRGGYTF.

Concerning this clone itself: At one end the junction does not follow the germline gene, possibly because of a read error. V usage is TRBV7-2 and J usage is TRBJ2-3, with 9 bases aligning to TRBD2. Per germline, CDR1 SGHTA and CDR2 FQGNSA. This CDR3 has 12 amino acids. CDR3 sequence reads: CASSSAGTSLSF. CDR3 nucleotides: TGTGCCAGCAGCTCTGCCGGGACTAGCCTCTCCTTT.

This clone was detected a few times. V gene TRBV9 combines with J gene TRBJ2-2, with D perhaps TRBD1 (5 bases). Trimming removed 0 bases at V and 5 bases at J, with 17 bases between. This CDR3 comprises 17 residues. Germline CDR1 reads SGDLS; CDR2 reads YYNGEE. CDR3 DNA: TGTGCCAGCAGCGTAGCTATCGGGCAGGGCGGTACCGGGGAGCTGTTTTTT. It specifies CASSVAIGQGGTGELFF.

The gene calls are TRBV30 and TRBJ2-1, with D perhaps TRBD1 (5 bases). V was clipped by 2 bases and J by 1 base, with 15 bases between them. Germline CDR1 reads GTSNPN; CDR2 reads SVGIG (reference sequence). This CDR3 has 16 residues. CDR3 loop: CAWSSATVPSYNEQFF. CDR3 sequence (DNA): TGTGCCTGGAGTTCGGCGACAGTACCTTCCTACAATGAGCAGTTCTTC. Full variable domain (remainder filled in from reference TRBV30 and TRBJ2-1): SQTIHQWPATLVQPVGSPLSLECTVEGTSNPNLYWYRQAAGRGLQLLFYSVGIGQISSEVPQNLSASRPQDRQFILSSKKLLLSDSGFYLCAWSSATVPSYNEQFFGPGTRLTVL.

There are many counts of this clone. V gene TRBV12-2 combines with J gene TRBJ2-7; the table's D call of TRBD2 was not tested on the DNA. TRBV12-2 constitutes a pseudogene. CDR3 length: 17 amino acids. Here the CDR3 reads CASRLASGLAGHYEQYF. The CDR3 DNA is TGTGCAAGTCGCTTAGCTTCAGGACTAGCGGGGCACTACGAGCAGTACTTC.

This clone has a handful of counts. One junction end does not reproduce the germline sequence, and a read error may be involved. V gene TRBV7-2 combines with J gene TRBJ2-7; 9 bases align to TRBD2. CDR3 length equals 16 residues. Germline-derived CDR1 and CDR2 are SGHTA and FQGNSA. The chain's CDR3 is CASSRDFSGGAYEQYF. CDR3 DNA sequence: TGCGCCAGCAGCCGGGATTTTAGCGGGGGAGCCTACGAGCAGTACTTC.

The chain joins TRBV19 to TRBJ2-7, with TRBD1 matching over 9 bases. The CDR3 spans 14 residues. Germline V CDR1 and CDR2: LNHDA, SQIVND (reference sequence). With 9 bases clipped from V and 1 base from J, the junction kept 7 bases outside the gene matches. CDR3 amino acids: CASRDRGRSYEQYF. The CDR3 DNA reads as TGTGCCAGCAGAGACAGGGGGAGGTCCTACGAGCAGTACTTC.

The CDR3 protein is CASSPTWISTDTQYF. The CDR3 region has the DNA TGTGCCAGCAGCCCGACCTGGATTAGCACAGATACGCAGTATTTT. This rearrangement joins TRBV7-2 to TRBJ2-3; D call uncertain. Between the trimmed V and J ends, which lost 5 bases and 0 bases, there was a span of 12 bases. CDR3 length: 15 residues. Germline assignment: CDR1 SGHTA and CDR2 FQGNSA.

The chain employs TRBV28 and TRBJ2-5; D gene ambiguous. Germline V gives CDR1 MDHEN, CDR2 SYDVKM. V lost 4 bases to trimming and J lost 0 bases, with 6 bases between them. The CDR3 has 13 amino acids. This CDR3 reads CASSSDNQETQYF. The CDR3 DNA sequence: TGTGCCAGCAGTTCCGACAACCAAGAGACCCAGTACTTC.

This clone was observed a handful of times. The chain links TRBV6-5 to TRBJ2-3, with 7 nucleotides matching TRBD1. In germline, CDR1 is MNHEY, CDR2 SVGAGI. The CDR3 extends over 13 amino acids. Losses at the gene ends were 6 bases for V and 10 bases for J; bases not matched to a gene: 10. The CDR3 is CASRTGTVTPQYF. In DNA, the CDR3 is TGTGCCAGCAGAACCGGGACAGTGACCCCGCAGTATTTT.

This clone was picked up a small number of times. The CDR3: CASSFVTSGGQETQYF. CDR3 coding DNA: TGTGCCAGCAGTTTCGTGACTAGCGGGGGACAAGAGACCCAGTACTTC. The chain couples TRBV6-5 to TRBJ2-5; TRBD2 agrees at 12 bases. From germline, CDR1 is MNHEY and CDR2 SVGAGI. With V trimmed by 4 bases and J by 2 bases, 5 bases remained unmatched. This CDR3 comprises 16 residues.

The chain carries TRBV30 and TRBJ2-6; D gene unclear. Germline values: CDR1 GTSNPN, CDR2 SVGIG (reference sequence). Trimming took off 2 bases at V and 1 base at J, with 6 bases between the two ends. CDR3 length: 14 residues. The CDR3 sequence is CAWSLDSGANVLTF. CDR3 nucleotides: TGTGCCTGGAGTCTTGATTCTGGGGCCAACGTCCTGACTTTC.

Many counts were recorded for this clone. V is TRBV11-2 and J is TRBJ2-3, with D perhaps matching TRBD1 or TRBD2 (5 bases each). The CDR3 sequence is 14 residues long. The germline V and J ends were trimmed by 0 bases and 11 bases, with 15 bases remaining between them. The germline CDR1 and CDR2 sequences are SGHAT and FQNNGV. CDR3 protein: CASSLDTGPLVQYF. Here the CDR3 DNA reads TGTGCCAGCAGCTTAGATACGGGACCCCTCGTGCAGTATTTT.

V gene TRBV19 combines with J gene TRBJ2-3; TRBD1 matches at 7 bases. V was clipped by 3 bases and J by 1 base; unmatched bases: 4. The CDR3 is 15 residues long. From germline, CDR1 is LNHDA and CDR2 SQIVND (reference sequence). CDR3 in DNA: TGTGCCAGTAGTATCTCCCAGGGGGGCACAGATACGCAGTATTTT. This encodes CASSISQGGTDTQYF.

This chain connects TRBV6-4 to TRBJ2-3, with 7 bases lining up with TRBD2. The germline V gene encodes CDR1 MRHNA and CDR2 SNTAGT. The CDR3 has 16 residues. V shed 0 bases and J 1 base; nucleotides not matched to a gene: 4. CDR3 protein: CASSDSATSGTDTQYF. In DNA form, the CDR3 reads TGTGCCAGCAGTGACTCGGCAACTAGCGGCACAGATACGCAGTATTTT.

This clone has a handful of counts. The chain uses TRBV29-1 and TRBJ2-2, with 9 bases that match TRBD2. Germline V CDR1 and CDR2: SQVTM, ANQGSEA. The CDR3 loop spans 14 amino acids. With V trimmed by 6 bases and J by 4 bases, 6 bases remained unmatched. CDR3 in DNA: TGCAGCGTCTCGGGACTAGCAATCACCGGGGAGCTGTTTTTT. Amino acid sequence: CSVSGLAITGELFF.

This clone has just a few counts. The gene calls are TRBV6-1 and TRBJ2-4; D is ambiguous. Germline CDR1 MNHNS, CDR2 SASEGT. The V gene lost 5 bases and the J gene lost 0 bases, with 8 bases spanning the gap. This CDR3 comprises 14 residues. DNA of the CDR3: TGTGCCAGCAGTCCCAAGATAGCCAAAAACATTCAGTACTTC. Protein: CASSPKIAKNIQYF.

This clone was seen a handful of times. The rearrangement links TRBV5-1 to TRBJ2-5; D gene ambiguous. The CDR3 runs to 13 residues. Germline V gene sequence: CDR1 SGHRS, CDR2 YFSETQ. V was shortened by 4 bases and J by 2 bases, with 9 bases between the two germline ends. As DNA, the CDR3 is TGCGCCAGCAGCACCTACGAACAAGAGACCCAGTACTTC. Protein: CASSTYEQETQYF.

Many counts were recorded for this clone. The chain uses TRBV7-8 and TRBJ2-3, with D uncertain. The CDR3 has 13 amino acids. The V end lost 3 bases, the J end lost 6 bases, and 10 bases lay between the germline ends. CDR1 and CDR2 from the germline V gene are SGHVS and FQNEAQ. The CDR3 nucleotides are TGTGCCAGCAGCTTGTATCTGGGGGATACGCAGTATTTT. Translated: CASSLYLGDTQYF. The full variable domain, with the rest looked up from reference TRBV7-8 and TRBJ2-3, is GAGVSQSPRYKVAKRGQDVALRCDPISGHVSLFWYQQALGQGPEFLTYFQNEAQLDKSGLPSDRFFAERPEGSVSTLKIQRTQQEDSAVYLCASSLYLGDTQYFGPGTRLTVL.

This clone was seen more than once but under ten times. The chain couples TRBV7-2 to TRBJ2-1; 7 bases map to TRBD2. V lost 5 bases, J lost 3 bases, and 13 bases stayed unmatched. This CDR3 is 17 amino acids long. CDR1 is SGHTA, CDR2 FQGNSA, per germline. The DNA of the CDR3 is TGTGCCAGCAGCCGACCTCCTTTCGCGGGGGACTACAATGAGCAGTTCTTC. Its protein is CASSRPPFAGDYNEQFF.

The chain employs TRBV10-3 and TRBJ2-6; D is unresolved. CDR3 length equals 18 residues. The germline V gene has CDR1 ENHRY and CDR2 SYGVKD. Trimming stripped 0 bases from V and 0 bases from J, with 12 bases between. CDR3 sequence (DNA): TGTGCCATCAGTGAGTCGGGTCAGGTAGGCTCTGGGGCCAACGTCCTGACTTTC. Amino acid sequence: CAISESGQVGSGANVLTF.

This clone was counted between two and nine times. The chain carries TRBV6-5 and TRBJ1-2; D ambiguous. The V gene lost 5 bases and the J gene lost 3 bases, with 10 bases spanning the gap. Germline CDR1 MNHEY, CDR2 SVGAGI. The CDR3 contains 13 residues. The CDR3 sequence: CASSTGIDYGYTF. The CDR3, as DNA: TGTGCCAGCAGTACCGGAATTGACTATGGCTACACCTTC.

The rearrangement links TRBV5-4 to TRBJ2-5; no firm D call. Germline V gene lookup returns CDR1 SGHNT and CDR2 YYREEE (reference sequence). The CDR3 is made up of 16 amino acids. V was shortened by 4 bases and J by 2 bases, with 18 bases between the two germline ends. This chain's CDR3 is CASSPGKNSIQETQYF. The CDR3 DNA follows: TGTGCCAGCAGCCCGGGCAAGAACTCCATTCAAGAGACCCAGTACTTC.

This clone has only a few counts. The V and J genes are TRBV7-2 and TRBJ1-5, with 9 bases matching TRBD1. V lost 5 bases, J lost 7 bases, and 3 bases stayed unmatched. The CDR3 runs to 13 residues. Germline CDR1 reads SGHTA; CDR2 reads FQGNSA. As DNA, the CDR3 is TGTGCCAGCAGCCCGGACAGGGGCCAGCCCCAGCATTTT. As protein: CASSPDRGQPQHF.

This clone was counted a few times. V gene TRBV29-1 combines with J gene TRBJ2-5, with 10 bases matching TRBD2. This CDR3 is built from 13 residues. Germline-derived CDR1 and CDR2 are SQVTM and ANQGSEA. V lost 6 bases, J lost 5 bases, and 6 bases stayed unmatched. In DNA form, the CDR3 reads TGCAGCGTGGGAGCGGGGGGGCCCGAGACCCAGTACTTC. Its translation is CSVGAGGPETQYF.

The chain combines TRBV29-1 with TRBJ2-3, with 11 bases identical to TRBD2. V trimming: 7 bases; J trimming: 2 bases; junction bases outside the gene matches: 5. There are 14 residues in the CDR3. Per the germline V gene, CDR1 is SQVTM and CDR2 is ANQGSEA. This CDR3 is CSGLAGKVTDTQYF. Here the CDR3 DNA reads TGCAGCGGACTAGCGGGGAAAGTCACAGATACGCAGTATTTT.

The rearrangement links TRBV7-2 to TRBJ1-2; 7 positions match TRBD1. CDR3 length: 16 amino acids. V gave up 0 bases and J gave up 3 bases; unmatched junction bases: 7. CDR1 is SGHTA, CDR2 FQGNSA, per germline. This CDR3 is CASSLAAVGQYYGYTF. The CDR3 DNA reads as TGTGCCAGCAGCTTAGCCGCGGTGGGACAGTACTATGGCTACACCTTC.

The chain uses TRBV19 and TRBJ2-1; D unclear. The CDR3 runs 12 residues. Looked up from germline, CDR1 is LNHDA and CDR2 is SQIVND (reference sequence). The V end was cut by 0 bases, the J end by 9 bases, with 6 bases between. The CDR3 is CASSIEAGEQFF. The CDR3 DNA reads as TGTGCCAGTAGTATAGAGGCCGGTGAGCAGTTCTTC. Together with reference TRBV19 and TRBJ2-1, the CDR3 gives the full variable domain: DGGITQSPKYLFRKEGQNVTLSCEQNLNHDAMYWYRQDPGQGLRLIYYSQIVNDFQKGDIAEGYSVSREKKESFPLTVTSAQKNPTAFYLCASSIEAGEQFFGPGTRLTVL.

This clone has just a few counts. The J gene is TRBJ2-3, the V gene TRBV18; 9 nucleotides match TRBD2. The CDR3 runs to 16 residues. CDR1 and CDR2 (germline): KGHSH, LQKENI. V lost 3 bases, J lost 5 bases, and 9 bases stayed unmatched. DNA of the CDR3: TGTGCCAGCTCACCGCGGGGGGGCCGGTTGCAAGATACGCAGTATTTT. It is translated as CASSPRGGRLQDTQYF.

In its sample, this clone was seen a few times. The chain links TRBV5-1 to TRBJ2-1; D is unresolved. Trimming removed 4 bases at V and 4 bases at J, with 6 bases between. Germline V gene lookup returns CDR1 SGHRS and CDR2 YFSETQ. The CDR3 is 12 residues long. The CDR3 sequence: CASSPDYNEQFF. The CDR3 DNA is TGCGCCAGCAGCCCCGATTACAATGAGCAGTTCTTC.

This clone has more than one count but fewer than ten. This chain connects TRBV19 to TRBJ2-5; D is tentatively TRBD1 or TRBD2 (6 bases each). The germline CDR1 and CDR2 sequences are LNHDA and SQIVND (reference sequence). CDR3 length equals 15 residues. The germline V and J ends were trimmed by 6 bases and 2 bases, with 16 bases remaining between them. The CDR3 loop reads CASSPGAVGQETQYF. CDR3 nucleotides: TGTGCCAGTAGCCCGGGGGCCGTTGGGCAAGAGACCCAGTACTTC.

The chain links TRBV29-1 to TRBJ2-1; D is perhaps TRBD1 (6 bases). Between the trimmed V and J ends, which lost 1 base and 16 bases, there was a span of 20 bases. CDR3 length equals 13 residues. Germline CDR1 reads SQVTM; CDR2 reads ANQGSEA. In DNA form, the CDR3 reads TGCAGCGTTGAAGGTTCAAAACGGGACATATCATTCTTC. Its translation is CSVEGSKRDISFF.